A selection of T cell receptor beta chains follows, all from one sample in a study of blood T cell repertoires in COVID-19. Some clones are missing from TCRdb's copy, which holds only in-frame ones; the method was immunoSEQ multiplex PCR. The sample has 130,000 to 150,000 clones; roughly 78% are singletons. Material: peripheral blood. The receptors originated from a man in his 60s with acute or convalescent COVID-19. The CDR3 runs from the conserved cysteine through the conserved F or W. The D gene is left open where the match is weak. Expanded clones get a size class; other rows say once, few or many, or leave the size out.

D gene	clone size	CDR3 length	J gene	V gene	CDR3 DNA	CDR3 protein
TRBD2	.	13	TRBJ2-1	TRBV30	TGTGCCTGGGCAGCGGGAGGGCCGGGTGAGCAGTTCTTC	CAWAAGGPGEQFF
.	once	12	TRBJ1-2	TRBV2	TGTGCCAGCAGTGAGGCAGGGCCTGGCTACACCTTC	CASSEAGPGYTF
.	once	14	TRBJ1-4	TRBV19	TGTGCCAGTAGTATCCAGGGCGCGGGATATAAACTGTTTTTT	CASSIQGAGYKLFF
.	.	12	TRBJ1-2	TRBV29-1	TGCAGCGTTGTGGCAGAGGACTATGGCTACACCTTC	CSVVAEDYGYTF
.	.	15	TRBJ2-1	TRBV7-2	TGTGCCAGCAGCTTAGAACCGGGCTCCTACAATGAGCAGTTCTTC	CASSLEPGSYNEQFF
.	many	15	TRBJ2-7	TRBV19	TGTGCCAGTAGTATCAAGCAAGACAGCTCCTACGAGCAGTACTTC	CASSIKQDSSYEQYF
TRBD1	.	14	TRBJ2-7	TRBV6-5	TGTGCCAGCAGATTTACCGGGACAGGGCCCGAGCAGTACTTC	CASRFTGTGPEQYF
.	.	12	TRBJ2-1	TRBV2	TGTGCCAGCAGTGGCAGGGTTAATGAGCAGTTCTTC	CASSGRVNEQFF
TRBD1	.	13	TRBJ2-5	TRBV6-4	TGTGCCAGCAGCAGACAGGGGGGAGAGACCCAGTACTTC	CASSRQGGETQYF
TRBD2	.	16	TRBJ2-7	TRBV28	TGTGCCAGCAGCCTAGGACTAGCGGGGCTCACCTACGAGCAGTACTTC	CASSLGLAGLTYEQYF
.	once	13	TRBJ2-7	TRBV5-1	TGCGCCAGCAGCTTAGCGACGACTAGGGAGCAGTACTTC	CASSLATTREQYF
.	.	13	TRBJ2-1	TRBV7-3	TGTGCCAGCAGCTTGGCAGTCTACAATGAGCAGTTCTTC	CASSLAVYNEQFF
TRBD2	.	15	TRBJ2-4	TRBV7-2	TGTGCCAGCAGCTTAACGGGAGGAGGAGGAAACATTCAGTACTTC	CASSLTGGGGNIQYF
TRBD2	once	22	TRBJ2-1	TRBV18	TGTGCCAGCTCACCCCAAATGGGACTAGCCGCGATCGAGGGCCACACACAGGATGAGCAGTTCTTC	CASSPQMGLAAIEGHTQDEQFF
TRBD1	.	14	TRBJ1-2	TRBV7-2	TGTGCCAGCAGCGCCGACAGGGGCAACTATGGCTACACCTTC	CASSADRGNYGYTF
.	.	12	TRBJ2-2	TRBV4-3	TGCGCCAGCAGCCAAGAGCGCGGGGAGCTGTTTTTT	CASSQERGELFF
TRBD1	.	14	TRBJ1-1	TRBV6-5	TGTGCCAGCAGTTTCGGGGACAGATCACGAGAAGCTTTCTTT	CASSFGDRSREAFF
TRBD2	.	13	TRBJ2-2	TRBV5-4	TGTGCCAGCAGCTTCGGCGGGAGAGGGGAGCTGTTTTTT	CASSFGGRGELFF
.	once	15	TRBJ2-3	TRBV5-1	TGCGCCAGCAGCTTGTTCGCGGGGAGCACAGATACGCAGTATTTT	CASSLFAGSTDTQYF
.	.	12	TRBJ2-7	TRBV7-2	TGTGCCAGCAGCTTACTCTTAGAAGAGCAGTACTTC	CASSLLLEEQYF
TRBD1	.	13	TRBJ2-2	TRBV29-1	TGCAGCGCTGGACAGGGGAGCACCGGGGAGCTGTTTTTT	CSAGQGSTGELFF
.	.	16	TRBJ1-1	TRBV4-2	TGTGCCAGCAGCCAAGAGGGCGGGGGATGGGACACTGAAGCTTTCTTT	CASSQEGGGWDTEAFF
TRBD2	.	17	TRBJ2-7	TRBV28	TGTGCCAGCAGACACTCGTGGGGGGGAGGGGTATCCTACGAGCAGTACTTC	CASRHSWGGGVSYEQYF
.	.	14	TRBJ2-3	TRBV18	TGTGCCAGCTCCCGAGGGGGGGGCGCAGATACGCAGTATTTT	CASSRGGGADTQYF
TRBD1	.	16	TRBJ1-2	TRBV5-6	TGTGCCAGCAGCCTGGGCACGGCAGGGGGCCTCTATGGCTACACCTTC	CASSLGTAGGLYGYTF
TRBD1	once	16	TRBJ1-6	TRBV28	TGTGCCAGCAGGGGGACAGGGGGCTCCTATAATTCACCCCTCCACTTT	CASRGTGGSYNSPLHF
TRBD1	once	16	TRBJ2-3	TRBV7-9	TGTGCCAGCAGCTTCCCGGGACAGGGGACCGGAGATACGCAGTATTTT	CASSFPGQGTGDTQYF
TRBD1	.	14	TRBJ1-2	TRBV2	TGTGCCAGCAGGAGGGAACGACAGGGCTATGGCTACACCTTC	CASRRERQGYGYTF
.	few	13	TRBJ1-6	TRBV5-1	TGCGCCAGCAGCCAGGAACAAAATTCACCCCTCCACTTT	CASSQEQNSPLHF
TRBD2	once	15	TRBJ2-1	TRBV5-1	TGCGCCAGCAGCTTGGGTAGCGGGAGCAAGGATGAGCAGTTCTTC	CASSLGSGSKDEQFF
.	.	15	TRBJ1-6	TRBV7-2	TGTGCCAGCAGCTTAGTAGGGCAGGGCCAATCACCCCTCCACTTT	CASSLVGQGQSPLHF
TRBD2	.	14	TRBJ2-1	TRBV19	TGTGCCAGTAGTATTATCGGGAGGGCCAATGAGCAGTTCTTC	CASSIIGRANEQFF
.	.	14	TRBJ2-2	TRBV19	TGTGCCAGTAGTATTACAGGGTCCGCCGGGGAGCTGTTTTTT	CASSITGSAGELFF
.	.	13	TRBJ2-1	TRBV30	TGTGCCTGGACAACAGGGATTTTCAATGAGCAGTTCTTC	CAWTTGIFNEQFF
TRBD2	.	15	TRBJ2-2	TRBV20-1	TGCAGTGCTAGTCGACTAGCGGGTAACACCGGGGAGCTGTTTTTT	CSASRLAGNTGELFF
.	.	15	TRBJ2-3	TRBV11-3	TGTGCCAGCAGCTTAGAGCGGGGATTCACAGATACGCAGTATTTT	CASSLERGFTDTQYF
.	.	13	TRBJ2-7	TRBV5-6	TGTGCCAGCAAATCAAGTCTAGTCGGCTTGCAGTACTTC	CASKSSLVGLQYF
TRBD1	few	18	TRBJ1-1	TRBV19	TGTGCCAGTAGTAGAGGACAGGGCAGAATTATAATGAACACTGAAGCTTTCTTT	CASSRGQGRIIMNTEAFF
.	.	15	TRBJ1-6	TRBV3-1/TRBV3-2	TGTGCCAGCAGCCAACTAGGATCCGGTAATTCACCCCTCCACTTT	CASSQLGSGNSPLHF
.	.	15	TRBJ2-7	TRBV2	TGTGCCAGCAGACCTGGGACTCTAAGCTCCTACGAGCAGTACTTC	CASRPGTLSSYEQYF
.	.	15	TRBJ1-1	TRBV11-2	TGTGCCAGCAGCTTATATGCGACACCCTCTACTGAAGCTTTCTTT	CASSLYATPSTEAFF
TRBD1	.	14	TRBJ1-2	TRBV6-5	TGTGCCAGCAGCTCTCCCCGACAGGGGTTAAACTACACCTTC	CASSSPRQGLNYTF
TRBD1	.	14	TRBJ2-1	TRBV6-5	TGTGCCACCCAGACAGGGGCTTCCTACAATGAGCAGTTCTTC	CATQTGASYNEQFF
.	few	13	TRBJ2-1	TRBV4-2	TGTGCCAGCAGCCAGAGCTACTACAATGAGCAGTTCTTC	CASSQSYYNEQFF
TRBD1	.	16	TRBJ1-5	TRBV6-2/TRBV6-3	TGTGCCAGCAGTTACGGCGGGACAGGGGGCGTTCAGCCCCAGCATTTT	CASSYGGTGGVQPQHF
TRBD1	.	17	TRBJ2-5	TRBV28	TGTGCCACCTCCCGGGGACAGGGTCTCCCGGGGCAAGAGACCCAGTACTTC	CATSRGQGLPGQETQYF
.	.	10	TRBJ2-1	TRBV12-3/TRBV12-4	TGTGCCAGCAGCCTGTATGAGCAGTTCTTC	CASSLYEQFF
.	.	13	TRBJ1-6	TRBV12-3/TRBV12-4	TGTGCCAGCAGTTTGCGGGGTGAGTCACCCCTCCACTTT	CASSLRGESPLHF
.	once	11	TRBJ2-1	TRBV20-1	TGCAGTGCTAAGGGGAACAATGAGCAGTTCTTC	CSAKGNNEQFF
.	once	14	TRBJ2-3	TRBV2	TGTGCCAGCCTGGACAATAGGGGCACAGATACGCAGTATTTT	CASLDNRGTDTQYF